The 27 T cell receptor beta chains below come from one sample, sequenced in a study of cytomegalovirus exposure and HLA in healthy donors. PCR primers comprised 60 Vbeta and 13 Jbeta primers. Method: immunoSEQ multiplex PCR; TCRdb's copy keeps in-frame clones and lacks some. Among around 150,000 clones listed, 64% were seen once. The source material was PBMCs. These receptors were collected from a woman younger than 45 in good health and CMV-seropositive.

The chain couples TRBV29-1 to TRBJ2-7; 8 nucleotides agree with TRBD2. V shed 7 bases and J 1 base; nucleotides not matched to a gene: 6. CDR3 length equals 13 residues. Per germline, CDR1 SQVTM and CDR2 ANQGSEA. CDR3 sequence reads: CSAAGTRSYEQYF. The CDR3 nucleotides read TGCAGCGCCGCCGGGACTAGATCCTACGAGCAGTACTTC.

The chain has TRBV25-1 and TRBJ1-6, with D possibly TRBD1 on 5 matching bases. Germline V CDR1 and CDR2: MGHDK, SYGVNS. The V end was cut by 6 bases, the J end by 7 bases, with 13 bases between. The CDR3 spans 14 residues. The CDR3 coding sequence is TGTGCCAGCAGGAGGGGAGGTCAGAATTCACCCCTCCACTTT. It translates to CASRRGGQNSPLHF.

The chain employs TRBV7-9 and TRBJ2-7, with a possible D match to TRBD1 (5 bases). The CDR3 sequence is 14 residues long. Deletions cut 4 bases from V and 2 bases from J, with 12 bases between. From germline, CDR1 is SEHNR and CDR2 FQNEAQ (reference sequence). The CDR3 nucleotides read TGTGCCAGCAGCTCCGGGCCCAGGGCCTACGAGCAGTACTTC. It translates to CASSSGPRAYEQYF.

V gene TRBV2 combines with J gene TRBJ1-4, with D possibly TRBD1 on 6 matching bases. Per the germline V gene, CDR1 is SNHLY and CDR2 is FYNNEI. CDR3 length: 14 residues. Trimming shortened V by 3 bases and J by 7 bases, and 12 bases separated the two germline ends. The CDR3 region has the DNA TGTGCCAGCAGTGAGGGGGCCTTCTCTGAAAAACTGTTTTTT. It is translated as CASSEGAFSEKLFF. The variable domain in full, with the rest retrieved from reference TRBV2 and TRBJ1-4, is EPEVTQTPSHQVTQMGQEVILRCVPISNHLYFYWYRQILGQKVEFLVSFYNNEISEKSEIFDDQFSVERPDGSNFTLKIRSTKLEDSAMYFCASSEGAFSEKLFFGSGTQLSVL.

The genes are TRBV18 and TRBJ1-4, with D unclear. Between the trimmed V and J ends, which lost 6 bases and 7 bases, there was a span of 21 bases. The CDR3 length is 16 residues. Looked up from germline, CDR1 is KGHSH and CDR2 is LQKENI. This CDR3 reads CASSPDIAKPREKLFF. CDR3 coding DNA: TGTGCCAGCTCCCCCGATATAGCAAAACCACGTGAAAAACTGTTTTTT.

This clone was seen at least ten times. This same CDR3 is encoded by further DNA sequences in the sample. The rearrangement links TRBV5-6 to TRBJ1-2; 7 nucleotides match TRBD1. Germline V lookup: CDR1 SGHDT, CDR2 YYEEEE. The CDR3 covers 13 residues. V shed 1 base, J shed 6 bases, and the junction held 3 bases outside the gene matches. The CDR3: CASSLRQGDGYTF. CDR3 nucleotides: TGTGCCAGCAGCTTGAGACAGGGCGATGGCTACACCTTC. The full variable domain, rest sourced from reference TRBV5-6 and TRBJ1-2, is DAGVTQSPTHLIKTRGQQVTLRCSPKSGHDTVSWYQQALGQGPQFIFQYYEEEERQRGNFPDRFSGHQFPNYSSELNVNALLLGDSALYLCASSLRQGDGYTFGSGTRLTVV.

DNA for the CDR3: TGTGCCAGCAGCTTAACGGGGGGGGTCTACAATGAGCAGTTCTTC. Translated: CASSLTGGVYNEQFF. The chain couples TRBV11-3 to TRBJ2-1, with 8 bases matching TRBD2. There are 15 residues in the CDR3. Germline loops: CDR1 SGHNT, CDR2 YENEEA. The V gene end was trimmed by 2 bases and the J gene end by 3 bases; junction bases not matched to a gene: 3.

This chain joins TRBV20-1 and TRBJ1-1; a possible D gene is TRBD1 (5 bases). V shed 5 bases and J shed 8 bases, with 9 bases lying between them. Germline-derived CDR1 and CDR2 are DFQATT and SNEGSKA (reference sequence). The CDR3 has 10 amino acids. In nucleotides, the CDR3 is TGCAGTGCTGGCGGGACGGAAGCTTTCTTT. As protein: CSAGGTEAFF.

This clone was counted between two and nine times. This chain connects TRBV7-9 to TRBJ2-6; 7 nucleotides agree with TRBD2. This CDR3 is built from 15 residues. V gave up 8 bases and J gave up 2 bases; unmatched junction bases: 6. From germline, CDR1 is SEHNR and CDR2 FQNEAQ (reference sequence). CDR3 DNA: TGTGCCAGCTGCGTGGGGGGGACTGGGGCCAACGTCCTGACTTTC. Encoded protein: CASCVGGTGANVLTF.

CDR3 sequence: CASRPPGGRGYGYTF. CDR3 DNA sequence: TGTGCCAGCAGGCCGCCCGGGGGGCGCGGCTATGGCTACACCTTC. V and J are TRBV28 and TRBJ1-2; maybe TRBD1 (6 bases). Trimming removed 6 bases from V and 4 bases from J, with 18 bases in between. This CDR3 contains 15 residues. Germline V gene lookup returns CDR1 MDHEN and CDR2 SYDVKM.

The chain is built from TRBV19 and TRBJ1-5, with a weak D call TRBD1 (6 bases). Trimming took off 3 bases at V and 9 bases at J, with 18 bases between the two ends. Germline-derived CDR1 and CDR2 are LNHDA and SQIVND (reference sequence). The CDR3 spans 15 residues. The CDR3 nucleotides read TGTGCCAGTAGTATTGGGATGGGGGCATTTTGGCCCCAGCATTTT. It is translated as CASSIGMGAFWPQHF. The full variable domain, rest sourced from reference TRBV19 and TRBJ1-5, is DGGITQSPKYLFRKEGQNVTLSCEQNLNHDAMYWYRQDPGQGLRLIYYSQIVNDFQKGDIAEGYSVSREKKESFPLTVTSAQKNPTAFYLCASSIGMGAFWPQHFGDGTRLSIL.

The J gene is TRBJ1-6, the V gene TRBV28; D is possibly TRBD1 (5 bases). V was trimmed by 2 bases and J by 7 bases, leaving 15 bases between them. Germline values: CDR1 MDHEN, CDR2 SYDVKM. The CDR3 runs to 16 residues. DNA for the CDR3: TGTGCCAGCAGTTTAGGCCCCCGGGGGAGGAATTCACCCCTCCACTTT. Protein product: CASSLGPRGRNSPLHF.

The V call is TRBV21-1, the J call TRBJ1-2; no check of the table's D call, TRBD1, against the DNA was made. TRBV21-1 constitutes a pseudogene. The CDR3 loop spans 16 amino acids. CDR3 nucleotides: TGTGCCAGCAGCAAATGCCGAAACAGGGCCGTTTATGGCTACACCTTC. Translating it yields CASSKCRNRAVYGYTF.

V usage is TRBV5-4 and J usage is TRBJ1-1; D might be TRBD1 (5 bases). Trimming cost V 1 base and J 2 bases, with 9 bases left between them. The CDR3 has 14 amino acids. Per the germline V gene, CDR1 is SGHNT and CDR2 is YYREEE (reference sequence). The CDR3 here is CASSLSGFNTEAFF. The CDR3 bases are TGTGCCAGCAGCTTGTCAGGGTTCAACACTGAAGCTTTCTTT. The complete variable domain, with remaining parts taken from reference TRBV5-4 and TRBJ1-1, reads ETGVTQSPTHLIKTRGQQVTLRCSSQSGHNTVSWYQQALGQGPQFIFQYYREEENGRGNFPPRFSGLQFPNYSSELNVNALELDDSALYLCASSLSGFNTEAFFGQGTRLTVV.

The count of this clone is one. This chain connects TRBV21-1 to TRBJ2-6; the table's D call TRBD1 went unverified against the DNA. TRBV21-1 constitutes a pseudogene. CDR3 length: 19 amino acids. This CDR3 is CASSKDVSSQGSGANVLTF. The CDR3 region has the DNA TGTGCCAGCAGCAAAGACGTCAGCTCCCAGGGCTCTGGGGCCAACGTCCTGACTTTC.

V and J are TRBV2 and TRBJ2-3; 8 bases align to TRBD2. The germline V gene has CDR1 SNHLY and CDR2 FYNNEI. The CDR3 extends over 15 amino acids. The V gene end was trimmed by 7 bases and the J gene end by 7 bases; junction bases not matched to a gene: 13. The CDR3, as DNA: TGTGCCAGCATGTTCACTAGCGGACATCTTAATACGCAGTATTTT. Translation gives CASMFTSGHLNTQYF.

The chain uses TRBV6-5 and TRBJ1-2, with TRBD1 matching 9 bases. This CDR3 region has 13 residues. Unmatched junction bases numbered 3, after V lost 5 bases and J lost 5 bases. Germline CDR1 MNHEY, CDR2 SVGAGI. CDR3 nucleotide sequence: TGTGCCAGCAGTACGACAGGGGGGTATGGCTACACCTTC. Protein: CASSTTGGYGYTF.

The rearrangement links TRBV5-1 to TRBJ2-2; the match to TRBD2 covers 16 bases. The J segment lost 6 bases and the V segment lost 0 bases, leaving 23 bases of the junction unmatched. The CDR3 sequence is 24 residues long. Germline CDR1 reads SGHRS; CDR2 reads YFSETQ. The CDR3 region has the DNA TGCGCCAGCAGCTTGGTTCCGGCGAACCCGGGACTAGCGGGGGGGCGATTTGTACCCGGGGAGCTGTTTTTT. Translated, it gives CASSLVPANPGLAGGRFVPGELFF.

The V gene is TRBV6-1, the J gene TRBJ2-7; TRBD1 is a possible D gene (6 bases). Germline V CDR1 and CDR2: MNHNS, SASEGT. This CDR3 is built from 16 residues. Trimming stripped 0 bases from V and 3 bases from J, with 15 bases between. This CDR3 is CASSEARGQPYYEQYF. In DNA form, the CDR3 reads TGTGCCAGCAGTGAAGCCCGAGGACAGCCGTACTACGAGCAGTACTTC.

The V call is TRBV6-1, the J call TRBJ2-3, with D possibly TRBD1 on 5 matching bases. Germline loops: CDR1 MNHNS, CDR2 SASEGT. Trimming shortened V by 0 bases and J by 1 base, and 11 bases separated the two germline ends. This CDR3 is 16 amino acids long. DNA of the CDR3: TGTGCCAGCAGTGAAGCGTTTACAGGAGGCACAGATACGCAGTATTTT. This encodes CASSEAFTGGTDTQYF.

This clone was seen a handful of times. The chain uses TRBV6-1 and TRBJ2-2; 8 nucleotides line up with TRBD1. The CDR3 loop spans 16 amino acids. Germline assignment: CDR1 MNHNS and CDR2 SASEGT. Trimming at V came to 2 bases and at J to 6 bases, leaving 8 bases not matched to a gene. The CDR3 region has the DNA TGTGCCAGCAGTGAATCGTCAGGGGGCTCGTCCGGGGAGCTGTTTTTT. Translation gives CASSESSGGSSGELFF.

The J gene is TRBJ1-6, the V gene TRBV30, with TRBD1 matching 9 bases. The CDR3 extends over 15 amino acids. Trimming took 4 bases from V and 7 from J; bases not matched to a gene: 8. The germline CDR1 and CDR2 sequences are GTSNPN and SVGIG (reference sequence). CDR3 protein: CAWKAPGQGNSPLHF. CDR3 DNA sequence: TGTGCCTGGAAAGCACCGGGACAGGGCAATTCACCCCTCCACTTT.

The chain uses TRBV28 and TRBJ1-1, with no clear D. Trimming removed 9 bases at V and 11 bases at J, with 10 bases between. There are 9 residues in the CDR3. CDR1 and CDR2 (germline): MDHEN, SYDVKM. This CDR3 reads CASEPGAFF. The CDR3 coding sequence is TGTGCCAGTGAGCCCGGGGCTTTCTTT.

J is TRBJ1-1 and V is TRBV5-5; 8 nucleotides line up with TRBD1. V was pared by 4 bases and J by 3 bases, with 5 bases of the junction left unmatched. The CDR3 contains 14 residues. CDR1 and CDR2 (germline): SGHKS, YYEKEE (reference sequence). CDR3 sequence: CASSPGQGDTEAFF. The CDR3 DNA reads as TGTGCCAGCAGCCCCGGACAGGGTGACACTGAAGCTTTCTTT.

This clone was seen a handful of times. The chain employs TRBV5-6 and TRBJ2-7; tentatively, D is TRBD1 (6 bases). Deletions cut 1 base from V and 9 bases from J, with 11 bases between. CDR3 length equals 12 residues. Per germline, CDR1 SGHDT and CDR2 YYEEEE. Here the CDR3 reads CASSLWQGPQYF. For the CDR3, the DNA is TGTGCCAGCAGCTTGTGGCAGGGGCCGCAGTACTTC.

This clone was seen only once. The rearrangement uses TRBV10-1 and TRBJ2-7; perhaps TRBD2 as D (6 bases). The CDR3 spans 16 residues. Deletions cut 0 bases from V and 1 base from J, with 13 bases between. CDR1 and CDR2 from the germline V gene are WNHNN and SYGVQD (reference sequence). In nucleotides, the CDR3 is TGCGCCAGCAGTGAGTCAAACGGGGGACGATCCTACGAGCAGTACTTC. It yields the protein CASSESNGGRSYEQYF.

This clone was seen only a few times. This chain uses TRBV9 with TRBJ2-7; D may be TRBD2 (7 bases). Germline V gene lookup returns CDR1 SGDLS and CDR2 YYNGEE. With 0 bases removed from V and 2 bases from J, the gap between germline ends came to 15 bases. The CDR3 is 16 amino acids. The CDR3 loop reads CASSVDVRGGAYEQYF. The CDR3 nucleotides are TGTGCCAGCAGCGTAGATGTGAGGGGGGGGGCCTACGAGCAGTACTTC.